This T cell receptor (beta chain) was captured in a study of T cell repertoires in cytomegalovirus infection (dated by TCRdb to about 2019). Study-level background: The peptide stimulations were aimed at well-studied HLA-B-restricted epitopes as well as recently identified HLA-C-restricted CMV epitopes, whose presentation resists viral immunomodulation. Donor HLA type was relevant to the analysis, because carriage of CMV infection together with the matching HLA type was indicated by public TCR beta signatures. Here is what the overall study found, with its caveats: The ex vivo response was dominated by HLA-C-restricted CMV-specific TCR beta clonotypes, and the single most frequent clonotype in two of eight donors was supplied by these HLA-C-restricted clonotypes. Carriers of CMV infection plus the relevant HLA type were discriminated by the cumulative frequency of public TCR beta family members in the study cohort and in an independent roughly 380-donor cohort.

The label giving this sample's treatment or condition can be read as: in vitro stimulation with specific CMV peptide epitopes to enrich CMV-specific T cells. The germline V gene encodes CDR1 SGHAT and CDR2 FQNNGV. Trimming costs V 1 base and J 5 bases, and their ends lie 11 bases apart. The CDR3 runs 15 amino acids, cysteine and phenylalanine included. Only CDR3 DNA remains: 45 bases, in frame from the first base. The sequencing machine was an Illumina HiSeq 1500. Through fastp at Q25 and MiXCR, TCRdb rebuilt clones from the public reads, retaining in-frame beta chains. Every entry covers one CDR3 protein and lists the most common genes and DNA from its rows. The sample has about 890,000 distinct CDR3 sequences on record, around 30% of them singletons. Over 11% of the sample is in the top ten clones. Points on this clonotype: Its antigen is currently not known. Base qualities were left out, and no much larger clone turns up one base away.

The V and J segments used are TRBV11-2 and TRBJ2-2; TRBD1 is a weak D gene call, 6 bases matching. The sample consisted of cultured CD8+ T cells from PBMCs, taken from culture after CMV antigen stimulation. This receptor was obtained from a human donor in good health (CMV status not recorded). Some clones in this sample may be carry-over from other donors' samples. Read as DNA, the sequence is TGTGCCAGCAGCTTAGCACAGGGCGAGACCGGGGAGCTGTTTTTT. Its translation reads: CASSLAQGETGELFF.